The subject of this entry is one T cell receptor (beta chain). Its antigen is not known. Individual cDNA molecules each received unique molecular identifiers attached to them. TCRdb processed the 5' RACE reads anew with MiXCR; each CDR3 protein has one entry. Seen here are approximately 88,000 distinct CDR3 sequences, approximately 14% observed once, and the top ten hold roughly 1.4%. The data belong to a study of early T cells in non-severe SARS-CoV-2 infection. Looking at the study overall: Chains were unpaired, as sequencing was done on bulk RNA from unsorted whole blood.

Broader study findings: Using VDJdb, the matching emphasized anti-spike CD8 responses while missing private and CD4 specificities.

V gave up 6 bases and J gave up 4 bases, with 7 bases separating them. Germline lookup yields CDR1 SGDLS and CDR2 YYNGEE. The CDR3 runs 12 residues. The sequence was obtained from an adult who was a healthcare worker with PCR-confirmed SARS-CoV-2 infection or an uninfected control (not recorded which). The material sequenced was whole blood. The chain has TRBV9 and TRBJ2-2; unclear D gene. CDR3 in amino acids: CASTAVTGELFF. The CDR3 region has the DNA TGTGCCAGCACGGCTGTCACCGGGGAGCTGTTTTTT.